These T cell receptor beta chains were read from a single sample in a study of cytomegalovirus exposure and HLA in healthy donors. The table came from immunoSEQ multiplex PCR; TCRdb's copy has only in-frame clones and leaves some out. This sample has roughly 160,000 clones, with 87% found just once. The sample taken for sequencing was PBMCs. The receptor source for this set is a woman aged 25 to 39 in good health and CMV-seronegative. Each CDR3 is given with its conserved first and last residue. A D gene is named only where the DNA matches it firmly. Clone size is not always given. Where it is, it says once, few, many or a class for expanded clones.

d_call,clone_size,j_call,v_call,cdr3_nt,cdr3_aa
TRBD1,.,TRBJ1-3,TRBV7-7,TGTGCCAGCAGCTTAATGGGGCAGGGGGCGAGCTCTGGAAACACCATATATTTT,CASSLMGQGASSGNTIYF
TRBD1,.,TRBJ2-7,TRBV27,TGTGCCAGCAGTCAAAGACAAACGGGACAGGGGTCCGAGCAGTACTTC,CASSQRQTGQGSEQYF
TRBD1,.,TRBJ2-2,TRBV7-2,TGTGCCAGCAGCTTACTCGGGCAGGGGGTCGGGGAGCTGTTTTTT,CASSLLGQGVGELFF
TRBD2,.,TRBJ2-1,TRBV18,TGTGCCAGCTCACCCGGACTAGCGGGCCCGTTCTCCTACAATGAGCAGTTCTTC,CASSPGLAGPFSYNEQFF
TRBD2,.,TRBJ2-7,TRBV9,TGTGCCAGCAGCCTTAGCGGGGGAGCCTACGAGCAGTACTTC,CASSLSGGAYEQYF
TRBD2,once,TRBJ2-1,TRBV19,TGTGCCAGTAGTATCGGTCTAGCGGGTTTTTTCTTC,CASSIGLAGFFF
TRBD2,.,TRBJ2-5,TRBV15,TGTGCCACCAGCAGAGATCCCGGGCTAGCGGGGGGGCGAGAGACCCAGTACTTC,CATSRDPGLAGGRETQYF
TRBD1,.,TRBJ1-6,TRBV6-6,TGTGCCAGCAGTAAACAGGGGGAAACGGTTTCACCCCTCCACTTT,CASSKQGETVSPLHF
TRBD2,.,TRBJ2-1,TRBV7-2,TGTGCCAGCAGCCGGGTGTCCACTAGCGGATACAATGAGCAGTTCTTC,CASSRVSTSGYNEQFF
.,.,TRBJ1-2,TRBV6-5,TGTGCCAGCATGGGCAGGGCTTCCTATGGCTACACCTTC,CASMGRASYGYTF
.,.,TRBJ1-5,TRBV6-5,TGTGCCAGCAGTTACCAGGGTGGCCAGCCCCAGCATTTT,CASSYQGGQPQHF
.,.,TRBJ2-5,TRBV2,TGTGCCAGCAACGAGTGGACACGACCTGGGCAGCAGTACTTC,CASNEWTRPGQQYF
TRBD2,.,TRBJ2-6,TRBV4-1,TGCGCCAGCAGGGGACTAGCGGGGATTTCATATAAGGCCAACGTCCTGACTTTC,CASRGLAGISYKANVLTF
.,.,TRBJ1-2,TRBV6-5,TGTGCCAGCACCCACGGGGGGCACCGGGGCTATGGCTACACCTTC,CASTHGGHRGYGYTF
TRBD1,once,TRBJ1-1,TRBV5-1,TGCGCCAGCAGCCGTGCCGGGCAGGGGGGAGTTCAGGGCACTGAAGCTTTCTTT,CASSRAGQGGVQGTEAFF
.,.,TRBJ1-1,TRBV4-1,TGCGCCAGCAGCCAAGATGGGGCGAACACTGAAGCTTTCTTT,CASSQDGANTEAFF
.,.,TRBJ1-5,TRBV27,TGTGCCAGCAGACCTTTTCTGGGGCGCAATCAGCCCCAGCATTTT,CASRPFLGRNQPQHF
.,.,TRBJ1-2,TRBV7-2,TGTGCCAGCAGCCTATTACAGGACTATGGCTACACCTTC,CASSLLQDYGYTF
TRBD2,.,TRBJ2-1,TRBV6-1,TGTGCCAGCAGTTTGACTAGCGGGGAGAATGAGCAGTTCTTC,CASSLTSGENEQFF
TRBD2,.,TRBJ2-2,TRBV25-1,TGTGCCAGCAGTGAAAGCGGGAGTGTTAGTTTGGAGCTGTTTTTT,CASSESGSVSLELFF
.,few,TRBJ1-4,TRBV2,TGTGCCAGCAGTGAACGAGGGCTTCTACCTAATGAAAAACTGTTTTTT,CASSERGLLPNEKLFF
.,.,TRBJ1-1,TRBV18,TGTGCCAGCTCACCATTGGGGCAGGAAGAAGCTTTCTTT,CASSPLGQEEAFF
.,.,TRBJ1-2,TRBV5-1,TGCGCCAGCAGCGGGACTACTCAGGGAGACTATGGCTACACCTTC,CASSGTTQGDYGYTF
.,.,TRBJ2-1,TRBV4-1,TGCGCCAGCAGCCAAGGGAGAAGCTCCTACAATGAGCAGTTCTTC,CASSQGRSSYNEQFF
TRBD1,.,TRBJ2-5,TRBV13,TGTGCCAGCAGCGGGGACAGAAAAGAGACCCAGTACTTC,CASSGDRKETQYF
TRBD1,.,TRBJ1-1,TRBV2,TGTGCCAGCACCCTACAAGGACAGGGTACCACTGAAGCTTTCTTT,CASTLQGQGTTEAFF
TRBD1,.,TRBJ1-5,TRBV6-5,TGTGCCAGCAGGGGCGACAGGGGGCCGAATCAGCCCCAGCATTTT,CASRGDRGPNQPQHF
.,.,TRBJ2-7,TRBV15,TGTGCCACCAGCAGGGACACCCCCTACGAGCAGTACTTC,CATSRDTPYEQYF
.,.,TRBJ2-5,TRBV9,TGTGCCAGCAGCGTAGATTGGGAGGGGGGCCCTTTCGATGTGACCCAGTACTTC,CASSVDWEGGPFDVTQYF
.,.,TRBJ1-1,TRBV4-1,TGCGCCAGCAGCCTAACCTCCCGGGAGAAAAACACTGAAGCTTTCTTT,CASSLTSREKNTEAFF
TRBD2,.,TRBJ2-3,TRBV4-2,TGTGCCAGCAGCCAAGGGACGACTAGCGGGATCACAGATACGCAGTATTTT,CASSQGTTSGITDTQYF
TRBD1,.,TRBJ1-6,TRBV5-1,TGCGCCAGCAGCGGCGGGACAGGCAATTCACCCCTCCACTTT,CASSGGTGNSPLHF
TRBD2,.,TRBJ2-3,TRBV27,TGTGCCAGCAGTTGGCGGGAGGGGGATACGCAGTATTTT,CASSWREGDTQYF
.,.,TRBJ2-7,TRBV10-3,TGTGCCAATGCCGGGACAAACTACGAGCAGTACTTC,CANAGTNYEQYF
TRBD1,.,TRBJ1-1,TRBV2,TGTGCCAGCTTGACAGGGCCCACTGAAGCTTTCTTT,CASLTGPTEAFF
TRBD1,.,TRBJ2-3,TRBV7-8,TGTGCCAGCAGCTCGCGCAGCCTCGGACAGGGGGCTGGGGATACGCAGTATTTT,CASSSRSLGQGAGDTQYF
TRBD2,.,TRBJ2-1,TRBV19,TGTGCCAGTAGTTCCCACCCCCCGGGCGGGAGTTACAATGAGCAGTTCTTC,CASSSHPPGGSYNEQFF
.,.,TRBJ2-7,TRBV28,TGTGCCAGCAGTCTCGACTTGGATTACGAGCAGTACTTC,CASSLDLDYEQYF
.,.,TRBJ2-2,TRBV18,TGTGCCAGCTCACCAGCGTCCGGGGAGCTGTTTTTT,CASSPASGELFF
TRBD1,.,TRBJ2-1,TRBV5-6,TGTGCCAGCATCCTCCACAGGGACAGGGGCCACAATGAGCAGTTCTTC,CASILHRDRGHNEQFF
TRBD1,.,TRBJ2-1,TRBV25-1,TGTGCCAGCATCGCCAGACAGGGGGCTTACAATGAGCAGTTCTTC,CASIARQGAYNEQFF
.,.,TRBJ2-1,TRBV6-1,TGTGCCAGCAGGCTTCGGGACTTCTCCTACAATGAGCAGTTCTTC,CASRLRDFSYNEQFF
TRBD1,.,TRBJ1-4,TRBV27,TGTGCCAGCAGTTTAGTCCCCGGACAGGGAAGGGAAAAACTGTTTTTT,CASSLVPGQGREKLFF
TRBD1,.,TRBJ2-7,TRBV6-5,TGTGCCAGCAACAGACAGGGCCTCTACGAGCAGTACTTC,CASNRQGLYEQYF
TRBD1,.,TRBJ1-6,TRBV19,TGTGCCAGTAGGGCCGGGACAGGGGACTCACCCCTCCACTTT,CASRAGTGDSPLHF